Below are 8 T cell receptor beta chains sequenced from a single sample in a study of technical replicates of blood from four donors. The protocol was immunoSEQ multiplex PCR, while the TCRdb copy is restricted to in-frame clones and leaves out a portion. This table holds about 67,000 clones, 95% to 98% found once. Sequenced: T cells isolated from PBMCs. All receptors come from a human donor in good health.

The rearrangement links TRBV7-3 to TRBJ2-3, with D unclear. The V and J ends lost 3 bases and 0 bases respectively, with 10 bases between them. There are 15 residues in the CDR3. Germline assignment: CDR1 SGHTA and CDR2 FQGTGA. DNA of the CDR3: TGTGCCAGCAGCTTCTACCCGACTAGCACAGATACGCAGTATTTT. Amino acid sequence: CASSFYPTSTDTQYF.

The V call is TRBV4-1, the J call TRBJ1-1; D not resolved. V gave up 1 base and J gave up 0 bases, with 15 bases separating them. Germline CDR1 MGHRA, CDR2 YSYEKL. The CDR3 extends over 17 amino acids. CDR3 loop: CASSQGRHLALNTEAFF. CDR3 bases: TGCGCCAGCAGCCAAGGAAGGCACCTAGCCTTGAACACTGAAGCTTTCTTT.

The chain combines TRBV5-1 with TRBJ2-5, with 13 bases fitting TRBD2. The CDR3 loop spans 16 amino acids. V lost 3 bases to trimming and J lost 2 bases; unmatched junction nucleotides: 4. In germline, CDR1 is SGHRS, CDR2 YFSETQ. This CDR3 reads CASSWVTSGRQETQYF. CDR3 coding DNA: TGCGCCAGCAGCTGGGTGACTAGCGGGAGGCAAGAGACCCAGTACTTC.

The count of this clone is one. The V and J genes are TRBV7-9 and TRBJ2-7; 13 nucleotides align to TRBD2. This CDR3 is built from 15 residues. Trimming took 5 bases from V and 5 from J; bases not matched to a gene: 6. Germline CDR1 reads SEHNR; CDR2 reads FQNEAQ (reference sequence). The chain's CDR3 is CASSPGTSGTHEQYF. The CDR3 coding sequence is TGTGCCAGCAGCCCCGGGACTAGCGGGACCCACGAGCAGTACTTC. Full variable domain (remainder filled in from reference TRBV7-9 and TRBJ2-7): DTGVSQNPRHKITKRGQNVTFRCDPISEHNRLYWYRQTLGQGPEFLTYFQNEAQLEKSRLLSDRFSAERPKGSFSTLEIQRTEQGDSAMYLCASSPGTSGTHEQYFGPGTRLTVT.

V is TRBV4-1 and J is TRBJ2-1, with D hard to call. The V gene lost 1 base and the J gene lost 9 bases, with 7 bases spanning the gap. Germline V gene lookup returns CDR1 MGHRA and CDR2 YSYEKL. This CDR3 contains 12 residues. The DNA of the CDR3 is TGCGCCAGCAGCCAAGGGGCGCGTGAGCAGTTCTTC. Translation: CASSQGAREQFF.

The chain is built from TRBV7-9 and TRBJ1-2; a weak D match, TRBD1 (5 bases). V shed 1 base and J shed 4 bases, with 16 bases lying between them. Germline V CDR1 and CDR2: SEHNR, FQNEAQ (reference sequence). CDR3 length: 16 residues. CDR3 in amino acids: CASSLVSGDGAYGYTF. The CDR3 nucleotides read TGTGCCAGCAGCTTAGTTTCGGGGGACGGAGCCTATGGCTACACCTTC.

The chain links TRBV4-1 to TRBJ1-4; 8 bases line up with TRBD1. V dropped 2 bases and J dropped 3; count of bases not matched to a gene: 8. The CDR3 is 17 residues long. From germline, CDR1 is MGHRA and CDR2 YSYEKL. DNA of the CDR3: TGCGCCAGCAGCCAACGGGACAGGAGAGTGGCTAATGAAAAACTGTTTTTT. Amino acid sequence: CASSQRDRRVANEKLFF.

J is TRBJ2-7 and V is TRBV11-1; 11 bases fit TRBD1. The CDR3 contains 18 residues. Germline CDR1 reads SGHAT; CDR2 reads FQDESV (reference sequence). V gave up 4 bases and J gave up 2 bases; unmatched junction bases: 13. CDR3 region: CASSYDERDRGFPYEQYF. CDR3 in DNA: TGTGCCAGCAGCTACGATGAGAGGGACAGGGGGTTTCCCTACGAGCAGTACTTC. The whole variable domain, filled in from reference TRBV11-1 and TRBJ2-7, reads EAEVAQSPRYKITEKSQAVAFWCDPISGHATLYWYRQILGQGPELLVQFQDESVVDDSQLPKDRFSAERLKGVDSTLKIQPAELGDSAMYLCASSYDERDRGFPYEQYFGPGTRLTVT.